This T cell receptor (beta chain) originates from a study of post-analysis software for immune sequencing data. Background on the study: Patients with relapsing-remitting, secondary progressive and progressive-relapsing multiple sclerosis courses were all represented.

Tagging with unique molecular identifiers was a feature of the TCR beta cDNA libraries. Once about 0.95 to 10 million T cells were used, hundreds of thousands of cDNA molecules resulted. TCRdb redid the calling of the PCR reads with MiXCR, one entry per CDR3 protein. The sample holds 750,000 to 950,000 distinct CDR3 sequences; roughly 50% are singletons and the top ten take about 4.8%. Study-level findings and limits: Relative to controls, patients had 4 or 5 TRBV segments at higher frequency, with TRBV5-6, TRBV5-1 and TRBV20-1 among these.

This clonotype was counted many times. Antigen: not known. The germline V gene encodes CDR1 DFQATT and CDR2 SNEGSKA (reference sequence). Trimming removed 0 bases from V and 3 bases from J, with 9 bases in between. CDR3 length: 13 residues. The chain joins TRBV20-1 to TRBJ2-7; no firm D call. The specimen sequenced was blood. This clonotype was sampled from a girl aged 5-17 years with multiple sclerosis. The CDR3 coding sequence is TGCAGTGCTAGAGATCGTACAGACTACGAGCAGTACTTC. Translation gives CSARDRTDYEQYF.